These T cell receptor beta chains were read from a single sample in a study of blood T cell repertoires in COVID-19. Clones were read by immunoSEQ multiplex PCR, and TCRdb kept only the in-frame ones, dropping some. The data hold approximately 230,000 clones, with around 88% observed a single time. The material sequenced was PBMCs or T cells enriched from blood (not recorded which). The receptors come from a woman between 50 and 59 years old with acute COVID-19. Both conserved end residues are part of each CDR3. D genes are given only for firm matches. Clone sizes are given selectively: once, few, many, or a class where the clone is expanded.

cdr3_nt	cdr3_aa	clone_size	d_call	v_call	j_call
TGTGCCAGCAGCACCTTGAGAAAAGACAGTGCGGAGGGGACTGAAGCTTTCTTT	CASSTLRKDSAEGTEAFF	few	NA	TRBV21-1	TRBJ1-1
TGTGCCAGCAGCTTCCGGGAGGCGGTCAATGAGCAGTTCTTC	CASSFREAVNEQFF	once	TRBD2	TRBV7-9	TRBJ2-1
TGTGCCAGCAGCTTGTTAGATAATGAAAAACTGTTTTTT	CASSLLDNEKLFF	NA	NA	TRBV5-4	TRBJ1-4
TGTGCCAGCTCACCACCGACGGGGTCTGGAAACACCATATATTTT	CASSPPTGSGNTIYF	NA	NA	TRBV18	TRBJ1-3
TGTGCCAGTAGACCGACAGGCTTTAACTATGGCTACACCTTC	CASRPTGFNYGYTF	NA	NA	TRBV19	TRBJ1-2
TGCGCCAGCAGCTTGGGGACTCAGGCTGGCTACACCTTC	CASSLGTQAGYTF	NA	NA	TRBV5-1	TRBJ1-2
TGTGCCAGCAGTTTGATAAGAGGCTCTGGAAACACCATATATTTT	CASSLIRGSGNTIYF	NA	NA	TRBV28	TRBJ1-3
TGTGCCAGTAGTACCGGACTAGCGGCTTTAAATGAGCAGTTCTTC	CASSTGLAALNEQFF	NA	TRBD2	TRBV19	TRBJ2-1
TGTGCCAGCAGCTTAGCCGTGGGACACCAGAGCTCTGGAAACACCATATATTTT	CASSLAVGHQSSGNTIYF	NA	NA	TRBV7-9	TRBJ1-3
TGTGCCAGCAGACCCTTGCCCCAGTCCACCGGGGAGCTGTTTTTT	CASRPLPQSTGELFF	NA	NA	TRBV28	TRBJ2-2
TGTGCCAGCTCCCCCCACGGCGGAGGAGGATACGAGCAGTACTTC	CASSPHGGGGYEQYF	NA	NA	TRBV18	TRBJ2-7
TGTGCCAGCAGCCCCCTAGGGGGGATAGCGGGGAGGAACACCGGGGAGCTGTTTTTT	CASSPLGGIAGRNTGELFF	NA	TRBD2	TRBV7-3	TRBJ2-2
TGTGCCAGCAGTTCCAGTCGCGGGAGGATGTCGGACACCGGGGAGCTGTTTTTT	CASSSSRGRMSDTGELFF	NA	TRBD2	TRBV4-2	TRBJ2-2
TGTGCCAGCAGCTTAGGGGCCGCTGAAGCTTTCTTT	CASSLGAAEAFF	NA	NA	TRBV11-2	TRBJ1-1
TGTGCCAGCAGTGATCCGGGACTAGCGGGAGTGGCAGATACGCAGTATTTT	CASSDPGLAGVADTQYF	NA	TRBD2	TRBV2	TRBJ2-3
TGTGCCAGCAGCTTAAACGGTTACGAGCAGTACTTC	CASSLNGYEQYF	once	NA	TRBV7-2	TRBJ2-7
TGTGCCAGCAGCGTAGGCGGCGCAACTAATGAAAAACTGTTTTTT	CASSVGGATNEKLFF	NA	NA	TRBV9	TRBJ1-4
TGCGCCAGCAGCCGAGGGACAGGGTTCTCTGGAAACACCATATATTTT	CASSRGTGFSGNTIYF	NA	TRBD1	TRBV5-1	TRBJ1-3
TGTGCCAGCAGCCAAAGGACTAATGATATCAATGAGCAGTTCTTC	CASSQRTNDINEQFF	NA	NA	TRBV4-2	TRBJ2-1
TGTGCCAGCGGCCCCGACGACAGATGGGATGAGCAGTTCTTC	CASGPDDRWDEQFF	NA	NA	TRBV7-9	TRBJ2-1